This T cell receptor beta chain is from a study of CD8 T cells in ankylosing spondylitis. Notes on the study in general: Made up of roughly 8 highly homologous variants, a TCR beta motif appeared characteristic of ankylosing spondylitis blood.

Generation of TCR beta libraries employed quantitative 5'-RACE incorporating molecular barcodes. TCRdb redid the calling of the 5' RACE reads with MiXCR, one entry per CDR3 protein. The top ten hold 0.89% of the sample, which has 400,000 or so distinct CDR3 sequences, more than 25% seen once. Note on this clonotype: Its specificity is not known.

The CDR3 extends over 15 amino acids. CDR1 is SGHNT and CDR2 is YENEEA in the germline V gene. The V and J ends lost 5 bases and 5 bases, in that order; junction bases with no gene match: 8. This rearrangement joins TRBV11-3 to TRBJ2-7, with 11 bases that match TRBD1. The TCR originated in a male donor with ankylosing spondylitis. Sequenced sample: blood, either unsorted or a sorted T cell fraction (not recorded which). The CDR3 region is CASSLGQGAKNEQYV. In nucleotides, the CDR3 is TGTGCCAGCAGCCTTGGACAGGGGGCGAAGAACGAGCAGTACGTC.